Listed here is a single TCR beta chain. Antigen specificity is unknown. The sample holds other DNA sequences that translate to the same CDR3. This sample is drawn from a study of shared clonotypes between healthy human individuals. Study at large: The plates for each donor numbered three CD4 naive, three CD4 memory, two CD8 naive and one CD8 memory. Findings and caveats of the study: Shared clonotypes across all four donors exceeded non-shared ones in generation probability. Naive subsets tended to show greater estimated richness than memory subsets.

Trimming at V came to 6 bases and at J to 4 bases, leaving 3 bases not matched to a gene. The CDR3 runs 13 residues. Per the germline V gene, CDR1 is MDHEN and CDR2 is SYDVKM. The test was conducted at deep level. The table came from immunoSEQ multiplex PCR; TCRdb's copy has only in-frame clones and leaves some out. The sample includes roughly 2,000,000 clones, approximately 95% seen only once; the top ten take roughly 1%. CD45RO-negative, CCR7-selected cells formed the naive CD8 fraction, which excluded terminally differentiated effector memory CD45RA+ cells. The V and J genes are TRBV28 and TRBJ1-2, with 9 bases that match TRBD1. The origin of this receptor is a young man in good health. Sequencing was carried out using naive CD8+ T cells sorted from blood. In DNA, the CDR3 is TGTGCCAGCAGCCTGACAGGGGGCTATGGCTACACCTTC. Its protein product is CASSLTGGYGYTF.